This T cell receptor beta chain was recovered during a study of beta chain features in type 1 diabetes. Study background: Examination covered fewer than 110 million sorted cells spanning all samples.

Only one heparinised blood draw was taken per donor, and its volume averaged about 120 mL. Points from the study as a whole: The question of HLA type influencing TCRB rearrangement was one that remained unresolved here. Shorter templates might be favored by PCR, and equally so in patients and in controls. Type 1 diabetes patients had moderately but significantly shorter TCRB CDR3s in all four CD4+ subsets.

To note about this clone: Antigen: not known.

Looked up from germline, CDR1 is MNHNS and CDR2 is SASEGT. V was clipped by 10 bases and J by 6 bases, with 12 bases between them. This CDR3 is built from 11 residues. The whole isolated RNA underwent reverse transcription, so sequencing captured expressed TCRB transcripts. Method: immunoSEQ multiplex PCR; TCRdb's copy keeps in-frame clones and lacks some. The data show around 690,000 clones, with about an eighth seen just once and 0.095% to 0.15% held by the top ten. The chain has TRBV6-1 and TRBJ1-1, with no clear D. The TCR comes from a man aged 30 to 45 with type 1 diabetes. Sequencing was done on a sample of naive CD4+ T cells from blood. The CDR3 nucleotides read TGTGCCAAGCCCCCGCGGGCTGAAGCTTTCTTT. It yields the protein CAKPPRAEAFF.